The present TCR beta chain was sequenced within a study of T cells in Graves' hyperthyroidism and ophthalmopathy (dated by TCRdb to the late 2010s). About the full investigation: Peripheral blood was sampled at the time of initial diagnosis, prior to any treatment. In addition, the study compared T-cell repertoires in thyroid tissue and in blood from about 6 Graves' hyperthyroidism patients. To identify distinguishing TCR V-J signatures, a discovery cohort of 90 to 100 patients was used, comprising 43 with Graves' ophthalmopathy and around 60 with stable Graves' hyperthyroidism. For training and testing, the 100 or so patients in the discovery cohort were randomly divided in a 7:3 ratio. An independent validation cohort of around 19 hyperthyroidism patients and about 15 patients who later progressed to ophthalmopathy tested prospective prediction of ophthalmopathy. Following sampling, methimazole starting at 30 mg daily was given to hyperthyroidism patients, and high-dose intravenous methylprednisolone was given to ophthalmopathy patients. TCR Vbeta CDR3 sequencing of 120 to 150 peripheral blood samples (under 45 ophthalmopathy, 75 or so hyperthyroidism and 17 progressor patients) is reported in the paper.

In the ophthalmopathy patients, disease was moderately to severely active, with a Clinical Activity Score of 3 or more, a NOSPECS grade of 4 or more, and a duration of less than 3 months. The study excluded patients with uncontrolled infections, other autoimmune diseases, pregnancy or lactation. Diagnoses relied on clinical symptoms, serum thyroxine and TRAb, thyroid ultrasound and orbital computed tomography. PBMCs were separated from roughly 10 ml of fresh peripheral blood using Ficoll-Paque density gradient centrifugation. Total RNA was extracted with Trizol reagent, and quality was checked on an Agilent 2100 Bioanalyzer. Via the germline V gene, CDR1 is MNHNS and CDR2 SASEGT. There are 15 amino acids in the CDR3, from cysteine to phenylalanine inclusive. Only the CDR3 part of the read is kept: 45 bases, read in frame from the first base. The germline V and J ends show losses of 4 bases and 3 bases respectively, and no gene match explains 8 bases of the junction.

This clonotype was picked up many times. What antigen it recognizes has not been identified. Base quality data are lacking; no much larger clone is found one base away. The TCR beta CDR3 regions were amplified from RNA transcripts. A first-round RT-PCR of the TCR CDR3 used the HTBI primer set with the Qiagen OneStep RT-PCR kit. The libraries were constructed in a second round of multiplex PCR and then size-selected and purified. The libraries were sequenced on an Illumina HiSeq2000 using paired-end 100 bp reads. The paper's data handling went like this. SOAPnuke was used to process the raw data, with reads discarded if the reads contained adapters or uncalled bases, had a mean Phred below 15, or lacked an exact constant-primer or identifier match. COPE v1.2.5 was used to merge the high-quality paired reads, and each unique nucleotide sequence was defined as a clonotype. MiTCR v1.1 was used to align the clonotypes against IMGT TRBV, TRBD and TRBJ reference segments. The analysis included only V-J combinations with a frequency above 0.0001, which together covered roughly 99% of the repertoires. The TCS score was defined as F50 (clonal expansion) divided by E x V (chaos), with BLOSUM62-based TCRdist calculated between CDR3 peptides within each V-J. Welch's t-statistics and random forest reduced 450 to 600 V-J features to 13, which were used in a naive Bayes classifier (R e1071). TCRdb reanalyzed the raw reads on its own, using fastp at Q25 for trimming and MiXCR for clone calling, and kept in-frame beta chains. Each CDR3 protein appears once, grouped with its most common genes and DNA. V and J calls and clone size were set by TCRdb, not the authors. Recorded for this sample are fewer than 250,000 distinct CDR3 sequences; roughly 15% of them occurred a single time. The ten top clones hold 28% of the sample.

Beyond this particular receptor, the publication reports: No statistical method was used to fix the sample size in advance, and group allocation was not hidden from the investigators. Most expanded thyroid clonotypes (frequency above 0.001) were also detected in blood, suggesting blood repertoires may reflect thyroid immune responses. Ophthalmopathy was separated from stable hyperthyroidism by a 13 V-J signature model, with approximately 90% sensitivity and around 81% specificity obtained in cross-validation and 80%/75% obtained in testing. In validation, progression to ophthalmopathy was predicted by the model with approximately 67% sensitivity and approximately 78% specificity, a median of approximately 6.5 months before onset.

Sequenced sample: blood. The rearrangement joined TRBV6-1 to TRBJ1-2, and 7 bases in between align with TRBD1. The clonotype comes from a woman aged 18 to 35 with Graves' ophthalmopathy. The CDR3 protein sequence reads: CASSVQLGTDYGYTF. The sequence in DNA is TGTGCCAGCAGTGTACAACTAGGGACAGACTATGGCTACACCTTC.